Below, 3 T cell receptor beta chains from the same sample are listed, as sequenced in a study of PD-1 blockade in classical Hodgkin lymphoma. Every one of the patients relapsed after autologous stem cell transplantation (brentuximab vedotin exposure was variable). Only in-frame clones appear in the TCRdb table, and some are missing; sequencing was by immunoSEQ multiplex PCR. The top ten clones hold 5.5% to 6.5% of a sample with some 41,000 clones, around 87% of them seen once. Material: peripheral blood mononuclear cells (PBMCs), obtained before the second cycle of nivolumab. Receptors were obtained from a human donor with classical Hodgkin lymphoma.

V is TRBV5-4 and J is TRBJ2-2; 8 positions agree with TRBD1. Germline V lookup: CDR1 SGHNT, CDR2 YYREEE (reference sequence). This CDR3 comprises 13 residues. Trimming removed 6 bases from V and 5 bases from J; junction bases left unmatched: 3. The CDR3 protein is CASTGGLTGELFF. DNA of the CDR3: TGTGCCAGCACAGGGGGCTTGACCGGGGAGCTGTTTTTT.

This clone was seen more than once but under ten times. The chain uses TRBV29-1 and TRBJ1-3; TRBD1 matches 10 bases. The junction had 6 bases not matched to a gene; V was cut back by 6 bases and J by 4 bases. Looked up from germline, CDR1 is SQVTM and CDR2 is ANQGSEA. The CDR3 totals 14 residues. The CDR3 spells CSVTGTGVGNTIYF. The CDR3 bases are TGCAGCGTGACCGGGACAGGGGTCGGAAACACCATATATTTT.

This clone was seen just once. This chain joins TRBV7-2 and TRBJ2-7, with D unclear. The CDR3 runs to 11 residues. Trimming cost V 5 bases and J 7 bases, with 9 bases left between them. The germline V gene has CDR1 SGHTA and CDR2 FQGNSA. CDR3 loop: CASSPPREQYF. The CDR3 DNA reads TGTGCCAGCAGCCCCCCGCGGGAGCAGTACTTC.